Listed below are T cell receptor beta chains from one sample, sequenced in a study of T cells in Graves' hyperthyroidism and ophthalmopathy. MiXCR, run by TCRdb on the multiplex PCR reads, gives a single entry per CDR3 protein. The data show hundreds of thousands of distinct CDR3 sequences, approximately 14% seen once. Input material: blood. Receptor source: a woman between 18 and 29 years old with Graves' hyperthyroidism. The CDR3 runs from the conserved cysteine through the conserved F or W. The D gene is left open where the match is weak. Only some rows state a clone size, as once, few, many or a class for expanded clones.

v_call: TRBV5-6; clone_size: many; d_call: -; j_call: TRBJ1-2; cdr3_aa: CASSPGQLMIYGYTF; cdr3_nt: TGTGCCAGCAGCCCTGGACAGTTGATGATTTATGGCTACACCTTC
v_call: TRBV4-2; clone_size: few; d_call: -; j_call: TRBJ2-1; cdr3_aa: CASSLKGSIGNEQFF; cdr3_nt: TGTGCCAGCAGCCTGAAGGGGTCCATAGGGAATGAGCAGTTCTTC
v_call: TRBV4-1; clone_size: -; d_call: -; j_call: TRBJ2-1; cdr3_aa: CASSQLLWDSNEQFF; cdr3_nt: TGCGCCAGCAGCCAACTCCTATGGGATAGCAATGAGCAGTTCTTC
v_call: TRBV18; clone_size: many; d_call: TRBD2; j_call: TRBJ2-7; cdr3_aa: CASSPVTSGGGEQYF; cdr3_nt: TGTGCCAGCTCACCAGTGACTAGCGGGGGCGGTGAGCAGTACTTC
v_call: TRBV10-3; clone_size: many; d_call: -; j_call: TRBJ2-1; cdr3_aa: CAISESNGGIRSNEQFF; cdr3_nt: TGTGCCATCAGTGAGTCGAACGGCGGGATTAGAAGCAATGAGCAGTTCTTC
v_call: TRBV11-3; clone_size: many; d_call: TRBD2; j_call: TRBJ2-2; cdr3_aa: CASSLEGLAGGPNTGELFF; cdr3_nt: TGTGCCAGCAGCTTAGAAGGACTAGCGGGGGGGCCGAACACCGGGGAGCTGTTTTTT
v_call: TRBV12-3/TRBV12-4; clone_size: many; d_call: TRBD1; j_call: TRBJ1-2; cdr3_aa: CASRSTGTGYGYTF; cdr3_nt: TGTGCCAGCAGGTCCACCGGGACAGGCTATGGCTACACCTTC
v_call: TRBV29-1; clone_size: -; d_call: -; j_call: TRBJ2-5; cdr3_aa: CSVEGEHVTRYF; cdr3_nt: TGCAGCGTTGAGGGGGAGCACGTGACCCGGTACTTC
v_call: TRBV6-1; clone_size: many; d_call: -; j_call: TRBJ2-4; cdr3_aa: CASSSGPSLAKNIQYF; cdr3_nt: TGTGCCAGCAGTTCAGGGCCTTCTTTAGCCAAAAACATTCAGTACTTC
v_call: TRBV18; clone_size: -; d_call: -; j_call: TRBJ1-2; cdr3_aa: CASSPNQGILANYGYTF; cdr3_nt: TGTGCCAGCTCACCAAACCAGGGGATTCTGGCTAACTATGGCTACACCTTC
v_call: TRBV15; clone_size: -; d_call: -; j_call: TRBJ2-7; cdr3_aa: CATSPRYGEQYF; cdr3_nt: TGTGCCACCAGCCCCCGGTATGGCGAGCAGTACTTC
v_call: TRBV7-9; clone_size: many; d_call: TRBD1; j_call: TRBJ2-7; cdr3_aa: CASSLETGDLYEQYF; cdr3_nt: TGTGCCAGCAGCTTAGAGACAGGGGACCTCTACGAGCAGTACTTC
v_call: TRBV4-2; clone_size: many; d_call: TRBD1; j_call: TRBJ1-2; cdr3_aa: CASSQPGQGARGYTF; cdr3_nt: TGTGCCAGCAGCCAACCGGGACAGGGGGCGCGGGGCTACACCTTC
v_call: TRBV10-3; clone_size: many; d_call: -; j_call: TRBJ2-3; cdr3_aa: CAISESGAEITDTQYF; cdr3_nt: TGTGCCATCAGTGAGTCAGGGGCAGAAATCACAGATACGCAGTATTTT
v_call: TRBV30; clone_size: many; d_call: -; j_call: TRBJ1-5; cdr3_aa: CAWSVQGGQPQHF; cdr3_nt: TGTGCCTGGAGTGTCCAGGGTGGTCAGCCCCAGCATTTT
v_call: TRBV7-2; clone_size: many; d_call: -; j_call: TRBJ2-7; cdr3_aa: CASSSVGAYEQYF; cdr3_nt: TGTGCCAGCAGCTCGGTGGGCGCGTACGAGCAGTACTTC
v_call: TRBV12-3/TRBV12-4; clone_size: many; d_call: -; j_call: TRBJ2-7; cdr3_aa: CASSSFYYEQYF; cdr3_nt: TGTGCCAGCAGTTCTTTTTACTACGAGCAGTACTTC
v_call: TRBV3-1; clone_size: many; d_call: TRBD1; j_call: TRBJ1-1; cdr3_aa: CASSVTGFGTEAFF; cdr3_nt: TGTGCCAGCAGCGTGACAGGGTTCGGCACTGAAGCTTTCTTT
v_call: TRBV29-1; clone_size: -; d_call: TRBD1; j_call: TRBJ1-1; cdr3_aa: CSVEKGNRGAEAFF; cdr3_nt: TGCAGCGTTGAAAAAGGAAACAGGGGGGCTGAAGCTTTCTTT
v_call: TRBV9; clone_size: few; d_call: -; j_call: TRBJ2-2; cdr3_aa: CASSERVHTGELFF; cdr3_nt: TGTGCCAGCAGCGAAAGGGTCCACACCGGGGAGCTGTTTTTT
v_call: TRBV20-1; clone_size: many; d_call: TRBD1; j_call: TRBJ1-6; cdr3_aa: CSARDRGTDSPLHF; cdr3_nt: TGCAGTGCTAGGGACAGGGGGACGGATTCACCCCTCCACTTT
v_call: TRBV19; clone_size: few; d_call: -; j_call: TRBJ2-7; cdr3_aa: CASSLTGFSSYEQYF; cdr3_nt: TGTGCCAGTAGCCTAACAGGCTTTAGCTCCTACGAGCAGTACTTC
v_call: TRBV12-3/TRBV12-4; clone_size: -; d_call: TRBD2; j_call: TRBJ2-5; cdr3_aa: CASSLLGTSDETQYF; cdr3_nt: TGTGCCAGCAGTTTACTCGGGACTAGTGACGAGACCCAGTACTTC
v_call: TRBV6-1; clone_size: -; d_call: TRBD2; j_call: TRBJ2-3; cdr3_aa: CASSPNGLAGDISTGDTQYF; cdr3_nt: TGTGCCAGCAGTCCCAATGGACTAGCGGGGGACATAAGCACAGGGGATACGCAGTATTTT
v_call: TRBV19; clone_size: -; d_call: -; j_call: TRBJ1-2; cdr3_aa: CASSSRTALYGYGYTF; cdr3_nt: TGTGCCAGTAGTTCCCGGACAGCACTGTATGGCTATGGCTACACCTTC
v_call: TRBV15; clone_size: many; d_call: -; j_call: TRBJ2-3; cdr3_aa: CATSRDMAGTQYF; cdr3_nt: TGTGCCACCAGCAGAGATATGGCTGGGACGCAGTATTTT
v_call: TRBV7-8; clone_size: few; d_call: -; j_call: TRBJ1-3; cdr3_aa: CASNSAGWVATGNTIYF; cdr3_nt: TGTGCCAGCAATTCGGCAGGCTGGGTGGCCACTGGAAACACCATATATTTT
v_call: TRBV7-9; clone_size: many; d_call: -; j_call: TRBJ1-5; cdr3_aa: CASSLVGTPVDRWGNQPQHF; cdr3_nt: TGTGCCAGCAGCTTAGTCGGAACACCCGTAGACCGATGGGGCAATCAGCCCCAGCATTTT
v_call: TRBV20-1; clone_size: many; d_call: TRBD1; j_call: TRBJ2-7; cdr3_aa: CSAILGDRVSYEQYF; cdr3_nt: TGCAGTGCTATCCTAGGAGACAGGGTTTCCTACGAGCAGTACTTC
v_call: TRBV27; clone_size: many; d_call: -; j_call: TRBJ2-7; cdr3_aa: CASSRLDSISYEQYF; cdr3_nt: TGTGCCAGCAGTAGGTTGGACTCCATCTCCTACGAGCAGTACTTC
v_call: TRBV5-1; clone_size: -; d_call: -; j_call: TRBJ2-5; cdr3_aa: CASSNSDRETQYF; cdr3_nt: TGCGCCAGCAGCAACTCGGACCGGGAGACCCAGTACTTC
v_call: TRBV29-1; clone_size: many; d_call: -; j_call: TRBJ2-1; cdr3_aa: CSVERSSSYNEQFF; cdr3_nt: TGCAGCGTTGAGCGATCAAGCTCCTACAATGAGCAGTTCTTC
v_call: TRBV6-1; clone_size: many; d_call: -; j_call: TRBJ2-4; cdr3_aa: CASRTLIGGPGNIQYF; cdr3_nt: TGTGCCAGCAGGACCCTCATTGGGGGGCCGGGAAACATTCAGTACTTC
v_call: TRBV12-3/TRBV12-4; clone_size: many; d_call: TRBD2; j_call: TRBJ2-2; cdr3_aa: CASSPGLAGRTGELFF; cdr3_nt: TGTGCCAGCAGTCCAGGACTAGCGGGGAGAACCGGGGAGCTGTTTTTT
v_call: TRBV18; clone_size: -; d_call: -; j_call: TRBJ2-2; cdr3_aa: CASSPRPVNTGELFF; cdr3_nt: TGTGCCAGCTCACCACGTCCGGTTAACACCGGGGAGCTGTTTTTT
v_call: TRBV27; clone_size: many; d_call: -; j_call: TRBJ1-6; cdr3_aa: CASSSSRAYNSPLHF; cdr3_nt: TGTGCCAGCAGTTCATCCAGGGCCTATAATTCACCCCTCCACTTT
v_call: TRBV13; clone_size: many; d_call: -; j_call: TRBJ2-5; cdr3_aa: CASSLVGGHGQETQYF; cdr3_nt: TGTGCCAGCAGCTTAGTGGGCGGTCATGGCCAAGAGACCCAGTACTTC
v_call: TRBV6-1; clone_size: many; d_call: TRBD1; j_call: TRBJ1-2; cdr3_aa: CASRRTGGSYYGYTF; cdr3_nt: TGTGCCAGCCGGAGGACAGGGGGTTCTTACTATGGCTACACCTTC
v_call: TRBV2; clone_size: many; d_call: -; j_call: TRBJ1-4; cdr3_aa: CASRGLQKEKLFF; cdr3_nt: TGTGCCAGCCGGGGCCTACAGAAGGAAAAACTGTTTTTT
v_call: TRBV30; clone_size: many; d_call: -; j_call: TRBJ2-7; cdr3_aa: CAWSSGRTGSYEQYF; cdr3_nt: TGTGCCTGGAGTTCTGGGCGGACGGGCTCCTACGAGCAGTACTTC
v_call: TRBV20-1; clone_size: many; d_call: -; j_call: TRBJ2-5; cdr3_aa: CSASGGKGALMETQYF; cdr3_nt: TGCAGTGCTAGTGGGGGTAAAGGGGCTTTGATGGAGACCCAGTACTTC
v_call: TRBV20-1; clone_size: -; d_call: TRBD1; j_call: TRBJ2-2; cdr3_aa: CSARAGTGAEGGELFF; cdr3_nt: TGCAGTGCTAGAGCCGGGACAGGGGCTGAGGGCGGGGAGCTGTTTTTT
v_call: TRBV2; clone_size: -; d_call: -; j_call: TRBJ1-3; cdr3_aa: CATRRTGNTIYF; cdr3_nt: TGTGCCACACGGAGGACTGGAAACACCATATATTTT
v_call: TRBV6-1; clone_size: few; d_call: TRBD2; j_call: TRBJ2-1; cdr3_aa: CASSDSLAGGDEQFF; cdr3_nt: TGTGCCAGCAGTGACTCGTTAGCGGGGGGCGATGAGCAGTTCTTC
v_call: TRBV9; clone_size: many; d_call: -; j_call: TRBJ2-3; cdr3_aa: CASSVDAREPADTQYF; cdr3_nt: TGTGCCAGCAGCGTAGATGCCCGGGAACCGGCAGATACGCAGTATTTT
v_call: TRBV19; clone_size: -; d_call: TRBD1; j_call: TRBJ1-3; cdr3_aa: CASSTRTGSSGNTIYF; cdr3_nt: TGTGCCAGTAGTACGCGGACAGGAAGCTCTGGAAACACCATATATTTT
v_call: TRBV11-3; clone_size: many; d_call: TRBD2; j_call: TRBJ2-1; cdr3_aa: CASSLEASGGYNEQFF; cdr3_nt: TGTGCCAGCAGCTTAGAGGCTAGCGGGGGATACAATGAGCAGTTCTTC
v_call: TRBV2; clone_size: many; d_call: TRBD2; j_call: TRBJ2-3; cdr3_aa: CASSPSGRAVDTQYF; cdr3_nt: TGTGCCAGCAGCCCTAGCGGGAGGGCCGTAGATACGCAGTATTTT
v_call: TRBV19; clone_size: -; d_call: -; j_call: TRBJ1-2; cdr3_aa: CASSPSPAANYGYTF; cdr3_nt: TGTGCCAGTAGTCCCTCCCCGGCAGCTAACTATGGCTACACCTTC
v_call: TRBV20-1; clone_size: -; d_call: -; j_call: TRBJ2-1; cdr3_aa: CSASGVETGIVPNEQFF; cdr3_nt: TGCAGTGCTAGTGGGGTGGAAACAGGGATAGTACCCAATGAGCAGTTCTTC
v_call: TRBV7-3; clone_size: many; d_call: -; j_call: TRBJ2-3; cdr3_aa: CASSEEPARADTQYF; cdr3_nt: TGTGCCAGCAGCGAAGAACCCGCCAGAGCAGATACGCAGTATTTT
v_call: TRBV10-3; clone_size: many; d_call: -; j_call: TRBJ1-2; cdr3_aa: CAFGGYGYTF; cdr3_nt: TGTGCCTTCGGGGGTTATGGCTACACCTTC
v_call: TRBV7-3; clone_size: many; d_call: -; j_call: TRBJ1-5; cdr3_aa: CASSLDSGALRPQHF; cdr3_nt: TGTGCCAGCAGCTTAGATTCCGGGGCCCTTCGACCCCAGCATTTT